The rows below give T cell receptor beta chains drawn from one sample of a study of T cells in Graves' hyperthyroidism and ophthalmopathy. TCRdb passed the multiplex PCR reads through MiXCR, listing each CDR3 protein once. Among some 370,000 distinct CDR3 sequences listed, about 15% were seen once. What was sequenced was blood. Source of these receptors: a woman aged 25 to 39 with Graves' hyperthyroidism that later progressed to Graves' ophthalmopathy. CDR3s include the opening cysteine and the closing phenylalanine or tryptophan. A D gene is named only where the DNA matches it firmly. Clone size is not always given. Where it is, it says once, few, many or a class for expanded clones.

v_gene: TRBV29-1; abundance: many; j_gene: TRBJ1-2; d_gene: .; CDR3aa: CSVPQGTDYGYTF; CDR3nt: TGCAGCGTACCCCAAGGGACTGACTATGGCTACACCTTC
v_gene: TRBV29-1; abundance: few; j_gene: TRBJ1-2; d_gene: .; CDR3aa: CSVVSWDHGYTF; CDR3nt: TGCAGCGTTGTTAGCTGGGATCATGGCTACACCTTC
v_gene: TRBV27; abundance: few; j_gene: TRBJ1-5; d_gene: TRBD1; CDR3aa: CASAPTGVNQPQHF; CDR3nt: TGTGCCAGCGCACCGACAGGGGTGAACCAGCCCCAGCATTTT
v_gene: TRBV28; abundance: many; j_gene: TRBJ2-1; d_gene: TRBD2; CDR3aa: CASSSGLAGLSYNEQFF; CDR3nt: TGTGCCAGCAGTTCAGGGCTAGCGGGACTCTCCTACAATGAGCAGTTCTTC
v_gene: TRBV10-3; abundance: many; j_gene: TRBJ2-7; d_gene: TRBD1; CDR3aa: CATRGQGVSYEQYF; CDR3nt: TGTGCCACCCGGGGACAGGGCGTTAGCTACGAGCAGTACTTC
v_gene: TRBV12-5; abundance: many; j_gene: TRBJ2-5; d_gene: TRBD2; CDR3aa: CASGLFRARGEETQYF; CDR3nt: TGTGCTAGTGGTTTGTTCCGGGCCCGGGGGGAAGAGACCCAGTACTTC
v_gene: TRBV11-2; abundance: many; j_gene: TRBJ2-3; d_gene: .; CDR3aa: CASGNGANTDTQYF; CDR3nt: TGTGCCAGCGGCAACGGAGCAAACACAGATACGCAGTATTTT
v_gene: TRBV19; abundance: .; j_gene: TRBJ2-2; d_gene: TRBD1; CDR3aa: CASKRDSENTGELFF; CDR3nt: TGTGCCAGTAAAAGGGACAGCGAGAACACCGGGGAGCTGTTTTTT
v_gene: TRBV3-1; abundance: .; j_gene: TRBJ2-2; d_gene: .; CDR3aa: CASSQGTVNTGELFF; CDR3nt: TGTGCCAGCAGCCAAGGTACAGTGAACACCGGGGAGCTGTTTTTT
v_gene: TRBV4-1; abundance: few; j_gene: TRBJ2-3; d_gene: TRBD2; CDR3aa: CASSQKREGRGLTDTQYF; CDR3nt: TGCGCCAGCAGCCAAAAGCGGGAGGGCCGTGGTCTCACAGATACGCAGTATTTT
v_gene: TRBV12-3/TRBV12-4; abundance: .; j_gene: TRBJ2-5; d_gene: .; CDR3aa: CASKVGSRDSWTQYF; CDR3nt: TGTGCCAGCAAAGTTGGCTCCCGGGACTCCTGGACCCAGTACTTC
v_gene: TRBV11-2; abundance: .; j_gene: TRBJ2-5; d_gene: .; CDR3aa: CASSLDVTGQETQYF; CDR3nt: TGTGCCAGCAGCTTAGATGTTACAGGACAAGAGACCCAGTACTTC
v_gene: TRBV28; abundance: many; j_gene: TRBJ1-6; d_gene: TRBD1; CDR3aa: CATSNRDRGNSPLHF; CDR3nt: TGTGCCACCTCCAACCGGGACAGGGGTAATTCACCCCTCCACTTT
v_gene: TRBV5-1; abundance: few; j_gene: TRBJ2-6; d_gene: TRBD1; CDR3aa: CASSLGQGALKLSGANVLTF; CDR3nt: TGCGCCAGCAGCTTAGGACAGGGCGCCCTTAAACTCTCTGGGGCCAACGTCCTGACTTTC
v_gene: TRBV28; abundance: many; j_gene: TRBJ2-5; d_gene: .; CDR3aa: CASSTIGAGQETQYF; CDR3nt: TGTGCCAGCAGTACAATTGGGGCAGGACAAGAGACCCAGTACTTC
v_gene: TRBV11-2; abundance: .; j_gene: TRBJ2-5; d_gene: TRBD1; CDR3aa: CASSLEGQGQETQYF; CDR3nt: TGTGCCAGCAGCTTAGAGGGACAGGGGCAAGAGACCCAGTACTTC
v_gene: TRBV4-1; abundance: .; j_gene: TRBJ1-4; d_gene: TRBD1; CDR3aa: CASSEDRGQREKLFF; CDR3nt: TGCGCCAGCAGCGAGGACAGGGGGCAACGGGAAAAACTGTTTTTT
v_gene: TRBV4-1; abundance: many; j_gene: TRBJ1-2; d_gene: .; CDR3aa: CASSDNGGRSNYGYTF; CDR3nt: TGCGCCAGCAGCGATAACGGGGGACGCTCCAACTATGGCTACACCTTC
v_gene: TRBV6-1; abundance: many; j_gene: TRBJ1-1; d_gene: .; CDR3aa: CASSEFSGRNTEAFF; CDR3nt: TGTGCCAGCAGTGAATTTTCTGGGAGAAACACTGAAGCTTTCTTT
v_gene: TRBV9; abundance: many; j_gene: TRBJ2-3; d_gene: .; CDR3aa: CASSVAGAYTDTQYF; CDR3nt: TGTGCCAGCAGCGTAGCGGGGGCCTACACAGATACGCAGTATTTT
v_gene: TRBV5-6; abundance: .; j_gene: TRBJ2-1; d_gene: TRBD2; CDR3aa: CASSFWLAGGPLVNEQFF; CDR3nt: TGTGCCAGCAGCTTCTGGCTAGCGGGGGGGCCTCTCGTAAATGAGCAGTTCTTC
v_gene: TRBV7-2; abundance: many; j_gene: TRBJ2-3; d_gene: .; CDR3aa: CASSLDGLYPTDTQYF; CDR3nt: TGTGCCAGCAGCTTAGATGGTTTGTACCCCACAGATACGCAGTATTTT
v_gene: TRBV6-1; abundance: many; j_gene: TRBJ2-7; d_gene: TRBD2; CDR3aa: CASRKVAGDEQYF; CDR3nt: TGTGCCAGCAGGAAGGTAGCGGGGGACGAGCAGTACTTC
v_gene: TRBV6-1; abundance: .; j_gene: TRBJ1-1; d_gene: TRBD1; CDR3aa: CASSSPDRDTEAFF; CDR3nt: TGTGCCAGCAGTTCCCCCGACAGGGACACTGAAGCTTTCTTT
v_gene: TRBV27; abundance: many; j_gene: TRBJ2-1; d_gene: TRBD1; CDR3aa: CASSLGTGIYNEQFF; CDR3nt: TGTGCCAGCAGCCTTGGGACAGGGATCTACAATGAGCAGTTCTTC
v_gene: TRBV7-9; abundance: few; j_gene: TRBJ2-1; d_gene: .; CDR3aa: CASSSTGTQTYNEQFF; CDR3nt: TGTGCCAGCAGCTCAACCGGGACGCAAACCTACAATGAGCAGTTCTTC
v_gene: TRBV20-1; abundance: many; j_gene: TRBJ2-7; d_gene: TRBD1; CDR3aa: CSAREWGGTGVDEQYF; CDR3nt: TGCAGTGCTAGAGAGTGGGGCGGGACAGGGGTTGACGAGCAGTACTTC
v_gene: TRBV5-6; abundance: many; j_gene: TRBJ2-3; d_gene: .; CDR3aa: CASSLVPQGFSTDTQYF; CDR3nt: TGTGCCAGCAGCTTGGTCCCACAGGGATTTAGCACAGATACGCAGTATTTT
v_gene: TRBV20-1; abundance: once; j_gene: TRBJ2-1; d_gene: .; CDR3aa: CSPKDSIYNEQFF; CDR3nt: TGCAGTCCGAAGGATAGTATCTACAATGAGCAGTTCTTC
v_gene: TRBV19; abundance: few; j_gene: TRBJ2-3; d_gene: .; CDR3aa: CASSIVALQGTTDTQYF; CDR3nt: TGTGCCAGTAGTATAGTGGCTCTGCAGGGAACCACAGATACGCAGTATTTT
v_gene: TRBV19; abundance: .; j_gene: TRBJ1-5; d_gene: .; CDR3aa: CASSSQKYSNQPQHF; CDR3nt: TGTGCCAGTAGTAGTCAGAAATATAGCAATCAGCCCCAGCATTTT
v_gene: TRBV29-1; abundance: few; j_gene: TRBJ2-1; d_gene: TRBD2; CDR3aa: CSARSSGRLGEQFF; CDR3nt: TGCAGCGCTAGAAGTAGCGGGAGGTTGGGTGAGCAGTTCTTC
v_gene: TRBV25-1; abundance: many; j_gene: TRBJ1-1; d_gene: TRBD1; CDR3aa: CASSEYVGQGSEAFF; CDR3nt: TGTGCCAGCAGTGAATACGTCGGACAGGGCTCTGAAGCTTTCTTT
v_gene: TRBV30; abundance: .; j_gene: TRBJ1-1; d_gene: .; CDR3aa: CAGHRGVNTEAFF; CDR3nt: TGTGCCGGCCACCGCGGGGTGAACACTGAAGCTTTCTTT
v_gene: TRBV20-1; abundance: many; j_gene: TRBJ2-5; d_gene: .; CDR3aa: CSARVIATFLQETQYF; CDR3nt: TGCAGTGCTAGAGTTATAGCTACGTTTCTCCAAGAGACCCAGTACTTC
v_gene: TRBV18; abundance: many; j_gene: TRBJ1-1; d_gene: .; CDR3aa: CASSPLPQGQNTEAFF; CDR3nt: TGTGCCAGCTCACCACTTCCCCAGGGACAGAACACTGAAGCTTTCTTT
v_gene: TRBV24-1; abundance: many; j_gene: TRBJ1-6; d_gene: .; CDR3aa: CATSEKQGTNSPLHF; CDR3nt: TGTGCCACCAGTGAGAAACAGGGAACCAATTCACCCCTCCACTTT
v_gene: TRBV27; abundance: many; j_gene: TRBJ2-2; d_gene: TRBD2; CDR3aa: CASSFGTSGRANTGELFF; CDR3nt: TGTGCCAGCAGTTTTGGGACTAGCGGGAGGGCGAACACCGGGGAGCTGTTTTTT
v_gene: TRBV6-1; abundance: many; j_gene: TRBJ1-4; d_gene: .; CDR3aa: CASSSRTEDEKLFF; CDR3nt: TGTGCCAGCAGTTCACGGACAGAAGACGAAAAACTGTTTTTT
v_gene: TRBV20-1; abundance: .; j_gene: TRBJ2-1; d_gene: .; CDR3aa: CSAPTRIGDNEQFF; CDR3nt: TGCAGTGCCCCTACTAGGATCGGCGACAATGAGCAGTTCTTC
v_gene: TRBV27; abundance: many; j_gene: TRBJ1-6; d_gene: .; CDR3aa: CATSYRDSPLHF; CDR3nt: TGTGCCACCAGCTACAGGGATTCACCCCTCCACTTT
v_gene: TRBV20-1; abundance: many; j_gene: TRBJ1-1; d_gene: TRBD1; CDR3aa: CSAGQGRATEAFF; CDR3nt: TGCAGTGCAGGACAGGGGCGGGCGACTGAAGCTTTCTTT
v_gene: TRBV30; abundance: many; j_gene: TRBJ2-5; d_gene: TRBD2; CDR3aa: CAWSFGTSGIIETQYF; CDR3nt: TGTGCCTGGAGTTTCGGTACTAGCGGGATTATCGAGACCCAGTACTTC
v_gene: TRBV10-3; abundance: many; j_gene: TRBJ2-3; d_gene: .; CDR3aa: CAISDIRQTDTQYF; CDR3nt: TGTGCCATCAGCGATATAAGACAGACAGATACGCAGTATTTT
v_gene: TRBV2; abundance: many; j_gene: TRBJ2-7; d_gene: TRBD2; CDR3aa: CATAGDAYEQYF; CDR3nt: TGTGCCACTGCGGGGGACGCCTACGAGCAGTACTTC
v_gene: TRBV13; abundance: .; j_gene: TRBJ2-1; d_gene: TRBD2; CDR3aa: CASSLGLAGGTSLDEQFF; CDR3nt: TGTGCCAGCAGCTTAGGGCTAGCGGGAGGTACCTCTCTGGATGAGCAGTTCTTC
v_gene: TRBV6-1; abundance: few; j_gene: TRBJ1-4; d_gene: TRBD1; CDR3aa: CASSRRTGGIVEKLFF; CDR3nt: TGTGCCAGCAGTCGGCGGACAGGGGGTATCGTTGAAAAACTGTTTTTT
v_gene: TRBV30; abundance: many; j_gene: TRBJ1-1; d_gene: TRBD1; CDR3aa: CAWNTGVEAFF; CDR3nt: TGTGCCTGGAACACAGGGGTTGAAGCTTTCTTT
v_gene: TRBV30; abundance: medium-sized; j_gene: TRBJ1-2; d_gene: .; CDR3aa: CAWSSGDSLHGYTF; CDR3nt: TGTGCCTGGAGTTCAGGGGACTCCCTCCATGGCTACACCTTC
v_gene: TRBV29-1; abundance: many; j_gene: TRBJ1-2; d_gene: .; CDR3aa: CSVELATDYGYTF; CDR3nt: TGCAGCGTTGAACTGGCGACCGACTATGGCTACACCTTC
v_gene: TRBV28; abundance: few; j_gene: TRBJ2-7; d_gene: .; CDR3aa: CASGPSPTSSEQYF; CDR3nt: TGTGCCAGCGGTCCCTCCCCCACATCAAGCGAGCAGTACTTC
v_gene: TRBV6-1; abundance: .; j_gene: TRBJ2-3; d_gene: .; CDR3aa: CASIMAARGIRDTQYF; CDR3nt: TGTGCCAGCATCATGGCGGCCAGGGGCATTCGAGATACGCAGTATTTT
v_gene: TRBV7-2; abundance: many; j_gene: TRBJ2-7; d_gene: TRBD2; CDR3aa: CASSLLSGGEQYF; CDR3nt: TGTGCCAGCAGCTTACTATCGGGAGGCGAGCAGTACTTC
v_gene: TRBV10-3; abundance: many; j_gene: TRBJ2-7; d_gene: .; CDR3aa: CAIRAKTYEQYF; CDR3nt: TGTGCCATCAGAGCAAAGACCTACGAGCAGTACTTC
v_gene: TRBV20-1; abundance: many; j_gene: TRBJ2-1; d_gene: TRBD2; CDR3aa: CSAYPLAGSYNEQFF; CDR3nt: TGCAGTGCTTATCCTTTAGCGGGCTCCTACAATGAGCAGTTCTTC
v_gene: TRBV6-6; abundance: many; j_gene: TRBJ2-2; d_gene: TRBD1; CDR3aa: CASSYTHGTVTGELFF; CDR3nt: TGTGCCAGCAGTTACACCCACGGGACAGTTACCGGGGAGCTGTTTTTT
v_gene: TRBV5-6; abundance: .; j_gene: TRBJ2-7; d_gene: .; CDR3aa: CASSGSGTRRIAYEQYF; CDR3nt: TGTGCCAGCAGCGGATCCGGGACACGGAGAATTGCCTACGAGCAGTACTTC